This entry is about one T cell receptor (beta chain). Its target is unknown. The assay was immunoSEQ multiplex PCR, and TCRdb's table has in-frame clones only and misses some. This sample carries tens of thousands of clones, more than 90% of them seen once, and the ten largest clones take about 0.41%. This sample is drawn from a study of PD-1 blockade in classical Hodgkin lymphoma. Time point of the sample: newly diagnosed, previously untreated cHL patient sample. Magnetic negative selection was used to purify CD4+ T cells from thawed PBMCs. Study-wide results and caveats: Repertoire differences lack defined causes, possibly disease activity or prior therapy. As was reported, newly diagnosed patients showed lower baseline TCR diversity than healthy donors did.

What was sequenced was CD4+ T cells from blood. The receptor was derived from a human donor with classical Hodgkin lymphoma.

CDR3 sequence reads: CASSFPATSGNTIYF. Here the CDR3 DNA reads TGTGCCAGCAGCTTCCCAGCGACCTCTGGAAACACCATATATTTT. The chain carries TRBV5-6 and TRBJ1-3; D ambiguous. This CDR3 region has 15 residues. The germline V and J ends were trimmed by 2 bases and 0 bases, with 9 bases remaining between them. Germline loops: CDR1 SGHDT, CDR2 YYEEEE.